Sequencing of this T cell receptor (beta chain) was carried out in a study of OX40 agonist ivuxolimab in advanced cancers. For the study at large: Clinicians treated patients with ivuxolimab, an agonistic anti-OX40 (CD134) antibody. General study findings and limits: More expanded clones were found, on average, in CD8+ than in CD4+ T cells. The expanded peripheral T cells' antigen specificity was not determined. In the 0.1 to 3.0 mg/kg range, CD4+ and CD8+ blood T cells had expanded clonally by week 6.

Libraries were prepared by immunoSEQ multiplex PCR; TCRdb keeps only in-frame clonotypes and omits some of them. The sample lists tens of thousands of clones; 80% to 95% were seen once. Germline CDR1 MDHEN, CDR2 SYDVKM. This CDR3 contains 14 residues. Trimming took 4 bases from V and 3 from J; bases not matched to a gene: 2. Concerning this clone: Its antigen is unknown.

The sequencing used CD4+ or CD8+ T cells sorted from blood, collected in a trial of the OX40 agonist ivuxolimab. This receptor was obtained from an adult with an advanced solid tumor such as melanoma, head and neck, liver or kidney cancer. J is TRBJ1-4 and V is TRBV28, with 7 bases that match TRBD1. CDR3 DNA sequence: TGTGCCAGCAGTTCGGGACAGTCTAATGAAAAACTGTTTTTT. As protein: CASSSGQSNEKLFF.